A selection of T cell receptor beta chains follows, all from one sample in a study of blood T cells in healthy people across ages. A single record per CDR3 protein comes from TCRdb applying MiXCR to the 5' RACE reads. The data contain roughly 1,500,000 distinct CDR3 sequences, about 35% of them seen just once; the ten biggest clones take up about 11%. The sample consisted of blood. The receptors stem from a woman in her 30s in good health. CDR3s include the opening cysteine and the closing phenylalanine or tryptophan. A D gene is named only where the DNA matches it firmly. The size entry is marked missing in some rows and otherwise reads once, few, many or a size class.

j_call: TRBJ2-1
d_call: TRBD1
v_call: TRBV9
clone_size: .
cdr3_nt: TGTGCCAGCAGCCCCCGACAGGGCAAGATTTCCAATGAGCAGTTCTTC
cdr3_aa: CASSPRQGKISNEQFF

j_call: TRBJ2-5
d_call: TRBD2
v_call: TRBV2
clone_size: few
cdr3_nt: TGTGCCAGCAGGGCCCCGGGACTAGCGGGAGAAGAGACCCAGTACTTC
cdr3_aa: CASRAPGLAGEETQYF

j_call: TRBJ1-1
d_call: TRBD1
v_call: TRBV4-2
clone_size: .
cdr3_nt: TGTGCCAGCAGCCCTTTGGGACAGCTCATGAACACTGAAGCTTTCTTT
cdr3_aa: CASSPLGQLMNTEAFF

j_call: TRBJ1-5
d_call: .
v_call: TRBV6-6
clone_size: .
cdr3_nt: TGTGCCACCCGAGGGGGGCAGGTTAGCAATCAGCCCCAGCATTTT
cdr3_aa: CATRGGQVSNQPQHF

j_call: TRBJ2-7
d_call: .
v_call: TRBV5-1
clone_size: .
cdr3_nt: TGCGCCAGCAGCTTGGCCCCCTCGACAGACTACGAGCAGTACTTC
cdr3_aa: CASSLAPSTDYEQYF

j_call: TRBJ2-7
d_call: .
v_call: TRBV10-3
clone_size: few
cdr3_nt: TGTGCCATCAGTTTCGGAATGGGAGAAAAGTCGGGAGAGCAGTACTTC
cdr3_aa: CAISFGMGEKSGEQYF

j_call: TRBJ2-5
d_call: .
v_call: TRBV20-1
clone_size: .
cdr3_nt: TGCAGTGCTGAGGGGTCCCAGTACTTC
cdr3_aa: CSAEGSQYF

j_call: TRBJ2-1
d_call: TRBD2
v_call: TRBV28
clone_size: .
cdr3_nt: TGTACCAGCGGGACTAGAGGGCTAGCGGCCAATGAGCAGTTCTTC
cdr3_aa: CTSGTRGLAANEQFF

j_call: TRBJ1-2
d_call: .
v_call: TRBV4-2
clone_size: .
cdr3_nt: TGTGCCAGCAGCCTCGGGGTCGGATTAGGTTACACCTTC
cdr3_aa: CASSLGVGLGYTF

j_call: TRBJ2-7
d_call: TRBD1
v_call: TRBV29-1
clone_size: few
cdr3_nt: TGCGGGGTCCGGGACAGCTCCTACGAGCAGTACTTC
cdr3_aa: CGVRDSSYEQYF

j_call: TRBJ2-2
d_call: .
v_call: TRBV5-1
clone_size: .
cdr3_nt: TGCGCCAGCAGGATCACAGGGAACACCGGGGAGCTGTTTTTT
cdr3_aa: CASRITGNTGELFF

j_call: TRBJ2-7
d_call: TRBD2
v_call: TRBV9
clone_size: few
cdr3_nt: TGTGCCAGCAGCGTAGGGGTGGGGGGGATCTCCTACGAGCAGTACTTC
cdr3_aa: CASSVGVGGISYEQYF

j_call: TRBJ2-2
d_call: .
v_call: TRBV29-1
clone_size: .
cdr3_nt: TGCAGCGTCAGTAGGGGTAGGGCCGGGGAGCTGTTTTTT
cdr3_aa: CSVSRGRAGELFF

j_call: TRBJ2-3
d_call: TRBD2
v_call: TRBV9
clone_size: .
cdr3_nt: TGTGCCAGCAGCTCTCGGGGGGGAAACACAGATACGCAGTATTTT
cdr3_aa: CASSSRGGNTDTQYF

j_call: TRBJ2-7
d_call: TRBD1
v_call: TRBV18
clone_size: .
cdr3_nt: TGTGCCAGCCCACCAAGGCAGGGGGAATACGAGCAGTACTTC
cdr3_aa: CASPPRQGEYEQYF

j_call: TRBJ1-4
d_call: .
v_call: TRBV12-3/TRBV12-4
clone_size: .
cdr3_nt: TGTGCCAGCAGTTTCCGGGGGAGCGGTGAAAAACTGTTTTTT
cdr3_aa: CASSFRGSGEKLFF

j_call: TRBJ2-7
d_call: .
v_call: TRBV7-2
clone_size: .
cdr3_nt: TGTGCCAGCGGACCAGGGGCAGCGGGGACCTACGAGCAGTACTTC
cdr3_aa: CASGPGAAGTYEQYF

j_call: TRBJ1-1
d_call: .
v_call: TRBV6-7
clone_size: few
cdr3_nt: TGTGCCAGCGTTCGAATGGGGAACACTGAAGCTTTCTTT
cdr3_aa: CASVRMGNTEAFF

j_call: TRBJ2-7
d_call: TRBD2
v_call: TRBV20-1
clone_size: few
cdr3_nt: TGCAGTGCTAGTTGGGTGGGGACTAGCGGTAACTACGAGCAGTACTTC
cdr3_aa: CSASWVGTSGNYEQYF

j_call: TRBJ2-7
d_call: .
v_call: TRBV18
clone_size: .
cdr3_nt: TGTGCCAGCTCACCGACAGGCCACTCCTACGAGCAGTACTTC
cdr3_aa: CASSPTGHSYEQYF

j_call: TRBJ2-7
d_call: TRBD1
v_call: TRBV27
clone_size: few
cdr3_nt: TGTGCCAGCAGTCCCCGCGTGGGACAGGGCTACGAGCAGTACTTC
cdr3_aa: CASSPRVGQGYEQYF

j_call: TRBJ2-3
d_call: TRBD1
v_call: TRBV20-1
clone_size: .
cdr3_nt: TGCAGTGCTTCCGGGACAGGGGCCACACAGACGCAGTATTTT
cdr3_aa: CSASGTGATQTQYF

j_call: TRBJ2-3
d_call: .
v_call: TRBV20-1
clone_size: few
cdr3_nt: TGCAGTGCAGCTCGTGGGGGAACAGATACGCAGTATTTT
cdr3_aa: CSAARGGTDTQYF

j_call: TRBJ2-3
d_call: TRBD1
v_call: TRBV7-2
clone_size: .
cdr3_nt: TGTGCCAGCAGCCAAGGGACAGGTTACCCCTTCTTGTATTTT
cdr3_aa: CASSQGTGYPFLYF

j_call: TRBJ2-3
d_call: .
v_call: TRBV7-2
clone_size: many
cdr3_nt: TGTGCCAGCAGCCAAACTAGTATGAGCACAGATACGCAGTATTTT
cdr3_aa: CASSQTSMSTDTQYF

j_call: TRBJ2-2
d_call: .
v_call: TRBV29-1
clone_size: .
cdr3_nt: TGCAGCTACGTGAGGGGGGGGCTGGCCGGGGAGCTGTTTTTT
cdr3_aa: CSYVRGGLAGELFF

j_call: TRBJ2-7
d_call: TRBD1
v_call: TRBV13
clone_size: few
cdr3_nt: TGTGCCAGCAGCTCGGGGACAGTCGCTACCTACGAGCAGTACTTC
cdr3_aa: CASSSGTVATYEQYF

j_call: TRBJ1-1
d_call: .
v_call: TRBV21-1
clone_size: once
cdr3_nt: TGTGCCAGCAGCAAAGAGGAGGACCCGAACACTGAAGCTTTCTTT
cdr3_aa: CASSKEEDPNTEAFF

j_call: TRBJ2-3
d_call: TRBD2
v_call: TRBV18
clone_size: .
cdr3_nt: TGTGCCAGCTCACCGAGGGGACTAGCCACAGATACGCAGTATTTT
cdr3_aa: CASSPRGLATDTQYF

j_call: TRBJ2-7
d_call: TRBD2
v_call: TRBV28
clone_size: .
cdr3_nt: TGTGCCAGCAGTTTAGAGACTAGCGGGAGAATAAATAGGGACGAGCAGTACTTC
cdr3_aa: CASSLETSGRINRDEQYF

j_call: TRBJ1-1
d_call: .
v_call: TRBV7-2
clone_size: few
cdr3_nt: TGTGCCAGCAGCTTGGACGGACAAGTGAACACTGAAGCTTTCTTT
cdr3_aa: CASSLDGQVNTEAFF

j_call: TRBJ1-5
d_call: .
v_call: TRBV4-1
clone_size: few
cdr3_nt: TGCGCCAGCAGCCAAGTCGGGGGGCATCCGCCCCAGCATTTT
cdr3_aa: CASSQVGGHPPQHF

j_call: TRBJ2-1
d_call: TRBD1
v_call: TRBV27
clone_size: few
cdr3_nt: TGTGCCAGCAGTTCCGGGACAGAGGGGAATGAGCAGTTCTTC
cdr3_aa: CASSSGTEGNEQFF

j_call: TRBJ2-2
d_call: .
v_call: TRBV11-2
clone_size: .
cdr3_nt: TGTGCCAGCAGCTTAGAGGGGTTGGAGACCGAGGAGCTGTTTTTT
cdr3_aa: CASSLEGLETEELFF

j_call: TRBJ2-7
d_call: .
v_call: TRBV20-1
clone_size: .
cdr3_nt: TGCAGTGCTAGAGCCACCGGGACCAGCTCTTACGAGCAGTACTTC
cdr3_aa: CSARATGTSSYEQYF

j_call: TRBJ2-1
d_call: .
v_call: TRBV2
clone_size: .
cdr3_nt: TGTGCCAGCAGTCCCGACCGGGCCTGGGCCAATGAGCAGTTCTTC
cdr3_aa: CASSPDRAWANEQFF

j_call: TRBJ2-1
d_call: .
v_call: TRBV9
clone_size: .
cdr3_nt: TGTGCCAGCAGCGTAGAGGGGGACTCCTACAATGAGCAGTTCTTC
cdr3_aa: CASSVEGDSYNEQFF

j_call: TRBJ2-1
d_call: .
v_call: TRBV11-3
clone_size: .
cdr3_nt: TGTGCCAGCAGCCCCCGGGGCAGGGCCAATGAGCAGTTCTTC
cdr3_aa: CASSPRGRANEQFF

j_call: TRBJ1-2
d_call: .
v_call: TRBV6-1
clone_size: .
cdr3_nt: TGTGCCAGCAGCGACCCCGGGACAACCTATGGCTACACCTTC
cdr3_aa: CASSDPGTTYGYTF

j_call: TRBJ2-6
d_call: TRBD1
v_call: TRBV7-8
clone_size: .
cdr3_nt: TGTGCCAGCAGCCCCCGGGACAGCGCCTCTGGGGCCAACGTCCTGACTTTC
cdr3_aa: CASSPRDSASGANVLTF

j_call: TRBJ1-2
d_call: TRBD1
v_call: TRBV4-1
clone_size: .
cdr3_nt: TGCGCCAGCAGCGCTCTCCGGACAGGGTCAAACTATGGCTACACCTTC
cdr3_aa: CASSALRTGSNYGYTF

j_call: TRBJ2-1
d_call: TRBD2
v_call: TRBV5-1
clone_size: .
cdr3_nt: TGCGCCAGCAGTCCACCAGGGACTAGCGGGAGGGCCGAGAGTGAGCAGTTCTTC
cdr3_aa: CASSPPGTSGRAESEQFF

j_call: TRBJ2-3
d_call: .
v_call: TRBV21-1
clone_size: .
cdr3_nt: TGTGCCAGCAGCACTTCTAGCGGGAACACAGATACGCAGTATTTT
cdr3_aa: CASSTSSGNTDTQYF

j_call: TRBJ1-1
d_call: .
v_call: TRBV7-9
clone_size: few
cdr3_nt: TGTGCCAGCAGCTTAGTTTCACCGACAGATGAAGCTTTCTTT
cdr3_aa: CASSLVSPTDEAFF

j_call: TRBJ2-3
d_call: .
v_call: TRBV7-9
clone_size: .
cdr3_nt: TGTGCCAGCAGCTTAGCGGATGGCGGGATGGCCACAGATACGCAGTATTTT
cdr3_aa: CASSLADGGMATDTQYF

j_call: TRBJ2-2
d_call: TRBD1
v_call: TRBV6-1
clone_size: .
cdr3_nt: TGTGCCACCCCTCCCGGGACAGGGAACACCGGGGAGCTGTTTTTT
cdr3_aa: CATPPGTGNTGELFF

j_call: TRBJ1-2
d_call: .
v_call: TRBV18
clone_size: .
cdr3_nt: TGTGCCAGCTCATCCGCCAAGGGGTATGGCTACACCTTC
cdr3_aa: CASSSAKGYGYTF

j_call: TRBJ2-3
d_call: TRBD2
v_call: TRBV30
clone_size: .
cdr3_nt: TGTGCCTGGAGTTTGGGCGGGGGGGCCACAGATACGCAGTATTTT
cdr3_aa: CAWSLGGGATDTQYF

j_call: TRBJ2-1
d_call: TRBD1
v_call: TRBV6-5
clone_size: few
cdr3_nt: TGTGCCAGCAGTTCCACCCTGACAGGGGGCTTGTACAATGAGCAGTTCTTC
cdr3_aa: CASSSTLTGGLYNEQFF

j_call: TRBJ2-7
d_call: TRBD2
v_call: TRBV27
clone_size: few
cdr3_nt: TGTGCCAGCAGTTTAAAGGCGGGGGGGCCTGGAGGGTCCTACGAGCAGTACTTC
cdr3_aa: CASSLKAGGPGGSYEQYF

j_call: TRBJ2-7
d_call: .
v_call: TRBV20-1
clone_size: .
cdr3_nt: TGCAGTGCTAAGGAGGGTTTCGGCGAGCAGTACTTC
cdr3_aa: CSAKEGFGEQYF

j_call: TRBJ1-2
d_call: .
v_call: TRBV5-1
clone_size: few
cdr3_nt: TGCGCCAGCAGCACAATAGCTAACGGGACATCATATGGCTACACCTTC
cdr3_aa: CASSTIANGTSYGYTF

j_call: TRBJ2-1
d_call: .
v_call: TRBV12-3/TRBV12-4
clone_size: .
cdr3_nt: TGTGCCCGCAGCCCCGGGAACCATGAGCAGTTCTTC
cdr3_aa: CARSPGNHEQFF

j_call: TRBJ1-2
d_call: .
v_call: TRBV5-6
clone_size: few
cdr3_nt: TGTGCCAGCAGCTTAGGTGACAGGCGATATGGCTACACCTTC
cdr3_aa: CASSLGDRRYGYTF

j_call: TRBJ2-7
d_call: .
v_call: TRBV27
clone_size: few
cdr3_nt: TGTGCCAGCAGCCTCCAGGGAATTAGCTACGAGCAGTACTTC
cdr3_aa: CASSLQGISYEQYF

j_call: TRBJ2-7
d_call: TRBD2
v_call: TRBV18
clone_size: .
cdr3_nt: TGTGCCAGCTCAACGGGACGGGGGGGAACCTACGAGCAGTACTTC
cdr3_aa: CASSTGRGGTYEQYF

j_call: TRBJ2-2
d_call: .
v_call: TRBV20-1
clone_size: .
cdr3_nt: TGCAGTGCCAACAGCGCTTTGAGCGCGAACACCGGGGAGCTGTTTTTT
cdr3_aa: CSANSALSANTGELFF

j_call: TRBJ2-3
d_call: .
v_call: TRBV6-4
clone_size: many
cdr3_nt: TGTGCCAGCAGTGCTTCGCAGAGCACAGATACGCAGTATTTT
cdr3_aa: CASSASQSTDTQYF

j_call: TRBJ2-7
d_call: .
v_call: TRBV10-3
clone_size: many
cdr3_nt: TGTGCCATCAGTGCTGACCCAAGCTCTGGCTACGAGCAGTACTTC
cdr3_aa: CAISADPSSGYEQYF

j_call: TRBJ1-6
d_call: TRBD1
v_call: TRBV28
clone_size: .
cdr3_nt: TGTGCCAGCAGTTCTCCAGGGGGGGTGGATAATTCACCCCTCCACTTT
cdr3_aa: CASSSPGGVDNSPLHF